The 27 T cell receptor beta chains given below trace back to one sample, sequenced in a study of TIL therapy for anti-PD-1-resistant metastatic lung cancer. The libraries were made with immunoSEQ v3. The method was immunoSEQ multiplex PCR; TCRdb's version includes in-frame clones alone and lacks a portion of them. The sample lists approximately 97,000 clones; around 71% were seen once. The time point: pre-treatment sample, taken before nivolumab and TIL therapy. Pleural nodules or supraclavicular lymph nodes made up most of the excised metastases sampled. Here the sequenced sample was tumor tissue, taken at baseline. The receptors stem from a person aged 25-85 years with non-small cell lung cancer.

The chain combines TRBV28 with TRBJ1-5; no definite D call. V lost 0 bases and J 7 bases, leaving 19 bases between the germline ends. The CDR3 sequence is 17 residues long. CDR1 and CDR2 from the germline V gene are MDHEN and SYDVKM. CDR3 in amino acids: CASSLWSLGQSTQPQHF. DNA for the CDR3: TGTGCCAGCAGTTTATGGTCTTTAGGCCAGTCAACCCAGCCCCAGCATTTT.

The chain is built from TRBV24-1 and TRBJ2-3; tentative D call: TRBD2 (6 bases). V was shortened by 7 bases and J by 2 bases, with 21 bases between the two germline ends. The CDR3 spans 17 residues. Germline V gene data show CDR1 as KGHDR and CDR2 as SFDVKD. The CDR3: CATSDLPGGRFTDTQYF. CDR3 in DNA: TGTGCCACCAGCGACCTCCCCGGGGGACGGTTCACAGATACGCAGTATTTT.

The genes are TRBV5-1 and TRBJ1-2; no reliable D call. CDR1 and CDR2 (germline): SGHRS, YFSETQ. V was pared by 4 bases and J by 4 bases, with 17 bases between. The CDR3 length is 15 residues. The CDR3 DNA reads as TGCGCCAGCAGCGGAGTGGTGGGAGTAAGCTATGGCTACACCTTC. Translating it yields CASSGVVGVSYGYTF.

The gene calls are TRBV6-5 and TRBJ2-7; D perhaps matches TRBD1 (6 bases). CDR1 and CDR2 from the germline V gene are MNHEY and SVGAGI. V lost 5 bases, J lost 2 bases, and 16 bases lay in between. This CDR3 spans 15 amino acids. The CDR3 DNA reads as TGTGCCAGCAGTAGCGTTAGAAAGGGGGCCTACGAGCAGTACTTC. It translates to CASSSVRKGAYEQYF.

The rearrangement joins TRBV6-1 to TRBJ1-2; 10 positions agree with TRBD1. The trim removed 2 bases at V and 7 bases at J, leaving 7 bases unmatched. This CDR3 contains 15 residues. Germline-derived CDR1 and CDR2 are MNHNS and SASEGT. The CDR3 sequence is CASSEMDRGSGGYTF. CDR3 bases: TGTGCCAGCAGTGAAATGGACAGGGGGAGCGGTGGCTACACCTTC.

The chain links TRBV24-1 to TRBJ2-3; weak D call: TRBD2 (7 bases). Trimming took 4 bases from V and 2 from J, leaving 27 bases between them. From germline, CDR1 is KGHDR and CDR2 SFDVKD. The CDR3 is made up of 20 amino acids. The CDR3 DNA sequence: TGTGCCACCAGTGACCCACGGCCCTCAGTGGGGGCGGGAGCCACAGATACGCAGTATTTT. It codes for CATSDPRPSVGAGATDTQYF.

This chain uses TRBV7-9 with TRBJ2-3; TRBD2 aligns across 16 bases. There are 19 residues in the CDR3. J was trimmed by 4 bases and V by 6 bases; bases with no gene match: 13. The germline gives CDR1 SEHNR, CDR2 FQNEAQ (reference sequence). CDR3 DNA sequence: TGTGCCAGCAGGACTCTAACCGGGACTAGCGGGGGGGCGGCAGATACGCAGTATTTT. It yields the protein CASRTLTGTSGGAADTQYF. The whole variable domain, filled in from reference TRBV7-9 and TRBJ2-3, reads DTGVSQNPRHKITKRGQNVTFRCDPISEHNRLYWYRQTLGQGPEFLTYFQNEAQLEKSRLLSDRFSAERPKGSFSTLEIQRTEQGDSAMYLCASRTLTGTSGGAADTQYFGPGTRLTVL.

The J gene is TRBJ1-2, the V gene TRBV28; TRBD1 might be the D (6 bases). Between the trimmed V and J ends, which lost 8 bases and 3 bases, there was a span of 19 bases. Germline CDR1 MDHEN, CDR2 SYDVKM. The CDR3 has 15 amino acids. CDR3 sequence: CASAGGGGQYYGYTF. As DNA, the CDR3 is TGTGCCAGCGCGGGAGGAGGGGGGCAATACTATGGCTACACCTTC.

The sample holds a few counts of this clone. The DNA of the CDR3 is TGTGCCAGCTCCCCGCGGGGGCTGACATACTCCTACGAGCAGTACTTC. As protein: CASSPRGLTYSYEQYF. The V gene is TRBV18, the J gene TRBJ2-7; perhaps TRBD2 as D (7 bases). The germline V and J ends were trimmed by 6 bases and 0 bases, with 18 bases remaining between them. This CDR3 has 16 amino acids. Germline V CDR1 and CDR2: KGHSH, LQKENI.

This chain joins TRBV7-2 and TRBJ2-3; 8 nucleotides agree with TRBD1. The trim removed 4 bases at V and 5 bases at J, leaving 11 bases unmatched. This CDR3 has 16 residues. Germline CDR1 SGHTA, CDR2 FQGNSA. The CDR3 loop reads CASSSSSGGGRDTQYF. The CDR3 coding sequence is TGTGCCAGCAGCTCATCCTCAGGGGGCGGTCGAGATACGCAGTATTTT.

This chain connects TRBV27 to TRBJ2-3; TRBD2 aligns across 12 bases. Germline V gene lookup returns CDR1 MNHEY and CDR2 SMNVEV (reference sequence). The CDR3 totals 16 residues. After removal of 5 bases from V and 8 bases from J, the junction contained 11 bases not matched to a gene. The chain's CDR3 is CASSPRTSGAKTTQYF. The CDR3 DNA follows: TGTGCCAGCAGTCCACGGACTAGCGGGGCAAAAACTACGCAGTATTTT.

This rearrangement joins TRBV11-2 to TRBJ1-1; TRBD1 is a possible D gene (6 bases). Germline loops: CDR1 SGHAT, CDR2 FQNNGV. The CDR3 covers 11 residues. V gave up 5 bases and J gave up 11 bases, with 12 bases separating them. CDR3 DNA: TGTGCCAGCAGCCCTCAAAGGGGGGCTTTCTTT. Amino acid sequence: CASSPQRGAFF.

This sequence joins TRBV13 and TRBJ1-3; maybe TRBD1 (5 bases). CDR3 size: 15 residues. V shed 4 bases and J shed 0 bases, with 10 bases lying between them. Germline CDR1 is PRHDT and CDR2 is FYEKMQ (reference sequence). Here the CDR3 reads CASSSPGPSGNTIYF. The CDR3, as DNA: TGTGCCAGCAGCTCCCCGGGACCCTCTGGAAACACCATATATTTT.

V usage is TRBV6-5 and J usage is TRBJ2-1; 7 positions agree with TRBD1. V was clipped by 6 bases and J by 6 bases; unmatched bases: 5. The CDR3 has 13 residues. Germline V gives CDR1 MNHEY, CDR2 SVGAGI. The CDR3 DNA sequence: TGTGCCAGCAGCCCCACAGGGGTCAATGAGCAGTTCTTC. It codes for CASSPTGVNEQFF.

This clone was seen only a few times. This sequence joins TRBV7-2 and TRBJ1-6, with a tentative D call TRBD1 (5 bases). Germline values: CDR1 SGHTA, CDR2 FQGNSA. This CDR3 is built from 15 residues. V lost 1 base and J 8 bases, leaving 12 bases between the germline ends. The CDR3 spells CASSLVIGEYSPLHF. CDR3 coding DNA: TGTGCCAGCAGCTTAGTGATAGGGGAATATTCACCCCTCCACTTT.

There are many counts of this clone. The chain has TRBV4-2 and TRBJ1-1, with 9 bases fitting TRBD1. Germline-derived CDR1 and CDR2 are LGHNA and YNFKEQ. V trimming: 3 bases; J trimming: 1 base; junction bases outside the gene matches: 0. CDR3 length: 14 residues. The CDR3 here is CASSQGQGNTEAFF. The CDR3 bases are TGTGCCAGCAGCCAGGGACAGGGGAACACTGAAGCTTTCTTT.

The rearrangement links TRBV5-6 to TRBJ1-6; no clear D. This CDR3 contains 17 residues. CDR1 is SGHDT and CDR2 is YYEEEE in the germline V gene. V was pared by 3 bases and J by 0 bases, with 13 bases between. In nucleotides, the CDR3 is TGTGCCAGCAGCTACCCGGCAGCGAGCTCCTATAATTCACCCCTCCACTTT. It specifies CASSYPAASSYNSPLHF.

This chain connects TRBV4-2 to TRBJ2-7; 7 bases match TRBD1. The CDR3 sequence is 15 residues long. The germline CDR1 and CDR2 sequences are LGHNA and YNFKEQ. V was pared by 0 bases and J by 2 bases, with 4 bases of the junction left unmatched. CDR3 nucleotides: TGTGCCAGCAGCCAAGAGGGCAGGGGGACCTACGAGCAGTACTTC. Its translation: CASSQEGRGTYEQYF.

The genes are TRBV6-5 and TRBJ2-3, with D hard to call. Germline lookup yields CDR1 MNHEY and CDR2 SVGAGI. The CDR3 loop spans 11 amino acids. Trimming left V 10 bases short and J 5 bases short, with 10 bases between. The DNA of the CDR3 is TGTGCCACACATCGCGGAGATACGCAGTATTTT. Translating gives CATHRGDTQYF.

The chain has TRBV12-3 or TRBV12-4 and TRBJ1-5; no reliable D call. The V gene lost 0 bases and the J gene lost 7 bases, with 7 bases spanning the gap. The CDR3 consists of 13 residues. CDR3: CASSLARSQPQHF. The CDR3 coding sequence is TGTGCCAGCAGTTTAGCGCGATCCCAGCCCCAGCATTTT.

This clone showed up just a few times. V and J are TRBV7-3 and TRBJ1-6; maybe TRBD1 (5 bases). The CDR3 extends over 16 amino acids. Per germline, CDR1 SGHTA and CDR2 FQGTGA. V was pared by 5 bases and J by 6 bases, with 17 bases between. The CDR3 region is CASSQGQGTVNSPLHF. The CDR3 DNA is TGTGCCAGCAGCCAGGGCCAAGGGACGGTTAATTCACCCCTCCACTTT.

The chain uses TRBV7-2 and TRBJ1-5; maybe TRBD1 (5 bases). The CDR3 is made up of 15 amino acids. In germline, CDR1 is SGHTA, CDR2 FQGNSA. Trimming left V 5 bases short and J 6 bases short, with 17 bases between. Here the CDR3 reads CASSAGLQVGQPQHF. CDR3 bases: TGTGCCAGCAGCGCGGGACTACAGGTCGGTCAGCCCCAGCATTTT.

V is TRBV29-1 and J is TRBJ2-7; D possibly corresponds to TRBD1 (5 bases). The CDR3 sequence is 11 residues long. Trimming cost V 6 bases and J 5 bases, with 11 bases left between them. Germline CDR1 reads SQVTM; CDR2 reads ANQGSEA. CDR3: CSVLQGNEQYF. The CDR3 DNA reads as TGCAGCGTGCTCCAGGGAAACGAGCAGTACTTC.

V and J are TRBV11-3 and TRBJ2-7, with 7 bases identical to TRBD1. This CDR3 is 13 amino acids long. V dropped 5 bases and J dropped 3; count of bases not matched to a gene: 4. Looked up from germline, CDR1 is SGHNT and CDR2 is YENEEA. The CDR3 bases are TGTGCCAGCAGCCTTCAGGGGGACTACGAGCAGTACTTC. This gives the protein CASSLQGDYEQYF.

This clone has only a few counts. CDR3 in DNA: TGTGCCATCAGTGATTCACAGGGGAACACTGAAGCTTTCTTT. Translating gives CAISDSQGNTEAFF. J is TRBJ1-1 and V is TRBV10-3; possible D gene TRBD1, 6 bases. The V end was cut by 3 bases, the J end by 1 base, with 9 bases between. CDR3 length equals 14 residues. CDR1 ENHRY and CDR2 SYGVKD come from the germline V gene.

The chain couples TRBV5-1 to TRBJ1-1; D perhaps matches TRBD1 (5 bases). V lost 4 bases to trimming and J lost 0 bases, with 16 bases between them. The CDR3 totals 16 residues. Per the germline V gene, CDR1 is SGHRS and CDR2 is YFSETQ. The CDR3 here is CASSDHGGVMNTEAFF. Written as DNA, the CDR3 is TGCGCCAGCAGCGACCATGGGGGTGTCATGAACACTGAAGCTTTCTTT. The entire variable domain, with the rest obtained from reference TRBV5-1 and TRBJ1-1, is as follows: KAGVTQTPRYLIKTRGQQVTLSCSPISGHRSVSWYQQTPGQGLQFLFEYFSETQRNKGNFPGRFSGRQFSNSRSEMNVSTLELGDSALYLCASSDHGGVMNTEAFFGQGTRLTVV.

This chain uses TRBV7-9 with TRBJ1-1; 9 bases match TRBD1. Germline values: CDR1 SEHNR, CDR2 FQNEAQ (reference sequence). The length of the CDR3 is 13 residues. V dropped 4 bases and J dropped 10; count of bases not matched to a gene: 7. The CDR3 spells CASSSTGGLGAFF. As DNA, the CDR3 is TGTGCCAGCAGCTCTACAGGGGGCCTCGGAGCTTTCTTT.